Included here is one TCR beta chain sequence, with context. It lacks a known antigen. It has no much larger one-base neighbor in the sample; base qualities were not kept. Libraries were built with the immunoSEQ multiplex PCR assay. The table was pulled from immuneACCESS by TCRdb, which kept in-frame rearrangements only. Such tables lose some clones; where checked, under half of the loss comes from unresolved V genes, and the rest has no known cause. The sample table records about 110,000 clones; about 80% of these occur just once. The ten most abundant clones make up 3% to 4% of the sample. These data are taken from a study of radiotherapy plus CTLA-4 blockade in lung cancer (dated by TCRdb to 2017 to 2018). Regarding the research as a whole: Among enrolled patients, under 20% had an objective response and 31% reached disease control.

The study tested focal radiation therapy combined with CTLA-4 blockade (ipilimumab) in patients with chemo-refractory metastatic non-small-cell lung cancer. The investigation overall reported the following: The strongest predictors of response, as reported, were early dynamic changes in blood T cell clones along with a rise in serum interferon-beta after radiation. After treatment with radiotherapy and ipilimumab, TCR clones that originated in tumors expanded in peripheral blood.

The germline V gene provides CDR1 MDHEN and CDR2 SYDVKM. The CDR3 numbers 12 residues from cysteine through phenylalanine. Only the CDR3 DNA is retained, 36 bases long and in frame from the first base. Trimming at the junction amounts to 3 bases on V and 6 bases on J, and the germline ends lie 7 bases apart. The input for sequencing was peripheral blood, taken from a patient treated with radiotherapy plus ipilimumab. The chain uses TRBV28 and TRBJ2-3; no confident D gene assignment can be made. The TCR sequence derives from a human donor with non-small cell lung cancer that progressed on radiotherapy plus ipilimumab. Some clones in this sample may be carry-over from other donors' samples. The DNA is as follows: TGTGCCAGCAGTTTTTACCGGGATACGCAGTATTTT. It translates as CASSFYRDTQYF. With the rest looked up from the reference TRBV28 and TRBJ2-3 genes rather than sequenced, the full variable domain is DVKVTQSSRYLVKRTGEKVFLECVQDMDHENMFWYRQDPGLGLRLIYFSYDVKMKEKGDIPEGYSVSREKKERFSLILESASTNQTSMYLCASSFYRDTQYFGPGTRLTVL.